These T cell receptor beta chains were read from a single sample in a study of blood T cell repertoires in COVID-19. Method: immunoSEQ multiplex PCR; TCRdb's copy keeps in-frame clones and lacks some. The sample shows some 40,000 clones, around 85% of them seen only once. The sequenced sample was peripheral blood. Every receptor here comes from a man between 70 and 80 years old with acute or convalescent COVID-19. Each CDR3 is given with its conserved first and last residue. A D gene is named only where the DNA matches it firmly. A row's size may be missing; if present it is once, few, many or a size class.

>.|TRBV7-2|.|TRBJ2-3
CASSPYSDTQYF
TGTGCCAGCAGCCCCTACTCAGATACGCAGTATTTT
>TRBD1|TRBV7-9|few|TRBJ1-2
CASSLSRGDYGYTF
TGTGCCAGCAGCTTATCCAGGGGGGACTATGGCTACACCTTC
>TRBD2|TRBV10-3|.|TRBJ2-7
CAISDHIGFLRLAGIPSYEQYF
TGTGCCATCAGTGACCACATCGGGTTTCTTCGACTAGCGGGGATTCCGTCCTACGAGCAGTACTTC
>.|TRBV10-3|.|TRBJ1-5
CAISRPGQPQHF
TGTGCCATCAGTAGACCCGGGCAGCCCCAGCATTTT
>TRBD2|TRBV29-1|.|TRBJ2-1
CSVIPTGTTRRGYNEQFF
TGCAGCGTCATACCCACCGGGACTACAAGGCGGGGTTACAATGAGCAGTTCTTC
>TRBD2|TRBV19|.|TRBJ2-1
CASSIDQSGSGYNEQFF
TGTGCCAGTAGTATAGATCAAAGCGGGAGTGGGTACAATGAGCAGTTCTTC
>TRBD2|TRBV29-1|.|TRBJ2-7
CSVRETSGSLGYF
TGCAGCGTTCGCGAGACTAGCGGGAGTCTGGGGTACTTC
>TRBD1|TRBV24-1|.|TRBJ2-7
CATSDFPLTGGNEQYF
TGTGCCACCAGTGATTTCCCTTTGACAGGGGGGAACGAGCAGTACTTC
>TRBD1|TRBV24-1|.|TRBJ1-4
CATSDSTGGNEKLFF
TGTGCCACCAGTGATTCAACAGGGGGAAATGAAAAACTGTTTTTT
>.|TRBV5-6|.|TRBJ2-3
CASSLPSTDTQYF
TGTGCCAGCAGCTTGCCGTCCACAGATACGCAGTATTTT
>.|TRBV7-2|.|TRBJ2-2
CASSFKSGNTGELFF
TGTGCCAGCAGCTTCAAGTCAGGGAACACCGGGGAGCTGTTTTTT
>TRBD1|TRBV9|.|TRBJ1-2
CASSVGDSASSGYTF
TGTGCCAGCAGCGTAGGGGACAGTGCATCTTCCGGCTACACCTTC
>.|TRBV2|.|TRBJ2-5
CASGLGRGGQETQYF
TGTGCCAGCGGGCTAGGCAGGGGTGGCCAAGAGACCCAGTACTTC
>.|TRBV5-6|few|TRBJ2-5
CASSQTSSETQYF
TGTGCCAGCAGCCAGACTAGTAGCGAGACCCAGTACTTC
>TRBD2|TRBV4-2|.|TRBJ2-7
CASSQRAGNEQYF
TGTGCCAGCAGCCAACGAGCGGGAAACGAGCAGTACTTC
>.|TRBV5-1|.|TRBJ2-5
CASTPSRGGQETQYF
TGCGCCAGCACCCCCAGCCGTGGGGGGCAAGAGACCCAGTACTTC
>TRBD2|TRBV6-1|.|TRBJ2-7
CASSEASGTTYEQYF
TGTGCCAGCAGTGAAGCTAGCGGGACCACCTACGAGCAGTACTTC
>.|TRBV7-6|.|TRBJ1-3
CASSPATLYSGNTIYF
TGTGCCAGCAGCCCAGCGACCCTATACTCTGGAAACACCATATATTTT